This T cell receptor (beta chain) was observed in a study of glioma-infiltrating T cells after dendritic cell vaccination. Specified time point: after dendritic cell vaccination, including at tumor progression/relapse. From germline, CDR1 is SEHNR and CDR2 FQNEAQ (reference sequence). This CDR3 has 16 residues. The V gene lost 5 bases and the J gene lost 4 bases, with 15 bases spanning the gap. The table came from immunoSEQ multiplex PCR; TCRdb's copy has only in-frame clones and leaves some out. The repertoire holds 65,000 or so clones, with around nine tenths as singletons. This clone came up a few times.

This specimen consisted of blood, obtained after dendritic cell vaccination. The chain carries TRBV7-9 and TRBJ2-6; D may be TRBD2 (5 bases). The TCR sequence derives from a human donor with glioblastoma. As DNA, the CDR3 is TGTGCCAGCAGCGGACTCGGGCGGTCCGGGGCCAACGTCCTGACTTTC. This encodes CASSGLGRSGANVLTF.